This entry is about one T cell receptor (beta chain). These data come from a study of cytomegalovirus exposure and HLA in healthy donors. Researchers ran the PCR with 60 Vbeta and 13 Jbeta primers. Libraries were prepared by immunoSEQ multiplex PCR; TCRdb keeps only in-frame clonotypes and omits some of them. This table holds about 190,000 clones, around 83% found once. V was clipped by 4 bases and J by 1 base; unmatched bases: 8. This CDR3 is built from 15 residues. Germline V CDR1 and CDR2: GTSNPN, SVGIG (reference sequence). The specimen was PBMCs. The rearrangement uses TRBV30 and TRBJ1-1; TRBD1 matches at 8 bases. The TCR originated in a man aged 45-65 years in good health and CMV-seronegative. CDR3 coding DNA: TGTGCCTGGACCCCCAGGGGGCAACCGAACACTGAAGCTTTCTTT. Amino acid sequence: CAWTPRGQPNTEAFF.